One T cell receptor (beta chain) is described in this entry. The sample originates from a study of blood T cell repertoires in COVID-19. As for the study in general: Samples of COVID-19 (acute and convalescent) were obtained from the United States, Italy and Spain. In each case, the material was cDNA or gDNA derived from T cells, B-cell-depleted T cells, or PBMCs.

Trimming removed 1 base at V and 4 bases at J, with 16 bases between. Germline CDR1 is LGHNA and CDR2 is YSLEER. The CDR3 totals 16 residues. As handled by the study authors: How many nucleated cells were present was estimated from reference gene primer amplification. Clones were read by immunoSEQ multiplex PCR, and TCRdb kept only the in-frame ones, dropping some. The V and J calls and clone size come from that table; D and trimming were worked out from the DNA. The sample has some 73,000 clones; roughly 85% are singletons. The chain couples TRBV4-3 to TRBJ1-2, with TRBD1 as a possible D gene (6 bases). Sequencing was carried out using peripheral blood. This TCR derives from a woman older than 75 with active or convalescent COVID-19. CDR3 nucleotide sequence: TGCGCCAGCAGCCAAGCCCACAGGGAAGTAGGCTATGGCTACACCTTC. Protein sequence: CASSQAHREVGYGYTF.